These 3 T cell receptor beta chains were sequenced from one sample in a study of low-dose radiotherapy and immunotherapy resistance in tumors. Covering alpha and beta chains, TRAV- and TRBV-specific primers were used for the first-strand cDNA. Over roughly 19 PCR cycles, TCRs were amplified from a constant-region primer and V-primer adapter. TCRdb itself ran the reads through MiXCR, one entry per CDR3 protein. Of under 70,000 distinct CDR3 sequences in the sample, under 30% were seen once. Time point described: after trial treatment. Treatment denoted: LDRT plus nivolumab, ipilimumab, low-dose cyclophosphamide and aspirin (RACIN trial). Specimen: PBMCs, collected after low-dose radiotherapy plus immunotherapy. The receptors derive from a male donor with prostate cancer.

The gene calls are TRBV5-1 and TRBJ2-1, with 10 bases fitting TRBD2. The CDR3 has 15 residues. From germline, CDR1 is SGHRS and CDR2 YFSETQ. With V trimmed by 2 bases and J by 4 bases, 3 bases remained unmatched. The CDR3 protein is CASSFTSGAYNEQFF. The CDR3, as DNA: TGCGCCAGCAGCTTTACTAGCGGGGCTTACAATGAGCAGTTCTTC. Filled out from reference TRBV5-1 and TRBJ2-1, the complete variable domain reads KAGVTQTPRYLIKTRGQQVTLSCSPISGHRSVSWYQQTPGQGLQFLFEYFSETQRNKGNFPGRFSGRQFSNSRSEMNVSTLELGDSALYLCASSFTSGAYNEQFFGPGTRLTVL.

This clonotype occurred many times. The V call is TRBV18, the J call TRBJ2-7; no clear D. This CDR3 comprises 15 residues. Trimming stripped 2 bases from V and 2 bases from J, with 13 bases between. CDR1 and CDR2 from the germline V gene are KGHSH and LQKENI. CDR3 nucleotides: TGTGCCAGCTCACCAGCGGTAGCTGCCACCTACGAGCAGTACTTC. Amino acids: CASSPAVAATYEQYF.

This clonotype has just a few counts. A much more abundant neighbour one base away suggests this may be a read error. The chain uses TRBV20-1 and TRBJ2-7; the D is unclear. The germline V gene has CDR1 DFQATT and CDR2 SNEGSKA (reference sequence). There are 14 residues in the CDR3. V lost 5 bases, J lost 5 bases, and 19 bases lay in between. The CDR3 sequence: CSAEDHKAYDEQYF. CDR3 bases: TGCAGTGCTGAGGACCACAAGGCCTACGACGAGCAGTACTTC.